The rows below give T cell receptor beta chains drawn from one sample of a study of blood T cell repertoires in COVID-19. TCRdb's table, derived via immunoSEQ multiplex PCR, lists solely in-frame clones and lacks some. Among some 230,000 clones listed, just under 85% were seen once. The sequenced material came from PBMCs or T cells enriched from blood (not recorded which). The receptors were gathered from a woman between 40 and 50 years old with acute COVID-19. The CDR3 runs from the conserved cysteine through the conserved F or W. D genes are given only for firm matches. Part of the rows lack a size; the others show once, few, many or a class for expanded clones.

V	J	D	size	DNA	CDR3
TRBV7-9	TRBJ2-5	.	.	TGTGCCAGCAGCTTAGTGGGGGCTGAAGAGACCCAGTACTTC	CASSLVGAEETQYF
TRBV9	TRBJ2-1	TRBD2	once	TGTGCCAGCAGCGTAGGACTAGCGGGAGTTGGGAATGAGCAGTTCTTC	CASSVGLAGVGNEQFF
TRBV30	TRBJ1-2	.	.	TGTGCCTGGAGTGTACAAGAAGTCTATGGCTACACCTTC	CAWSVQEVYGYTF
TRBV19	TRBJ1-5	.	.	TGTGCCAGTAGTATAGGACGAGAGGAACAGCCCCAGCATTTT	CASSIGREEQPQHF
TRBV28	TRBJ2-2	TRBD1	.	TGTGCCAGCAGTTCTACAGGGGGCACCGGGGAGCTGTTTTTT	CASSSTGGTGELFF
TRBV7-2	TRBJ2-1	.	.	TGTGCCAGCAGCCCGCAGGGGGGCGCAGGCAATGAGCAGTTCTTC	CASSPQGGAGNEQFF
TRBV27	TRBJ2-7	TRBD2	few	TGTGCCAGCAGAGCCGGGACTAGCGGATACGAGCAGTACTTC	CASRAGTSGYEQYF
TRBV9	TRBJ2-1	TRBD2	.	TGTGCCAGCAGCTCGTCTAGCGGGGGGGCTTGGGAGCAGTTCTTC	CASSSSSGGAWEQFF
TRBV4-1	TRBJ1-1	.	.	TGCGCCAGCAGCCAAGGGGGCACGAACACTGAAGCTTTCTTT	CASSQGGTNTEAFF
TRBV27	TRBJ2-1	.	.	TGTGCCAGCAGCCTAACAGGGTCCTGGTACAATGAGCAGTTCTTC	CASSLTGSWYNEQFF
TRBV6-6	TRBJ1-5	.	.	TGTGCCAGCACCTTGGGGCTCGGTAGCAATCAGCCCCAGCATTTT	CASTLGLGSNQPQHF
TRBV21-1	TRBJ2-2	.	.	TGTGCCAGACAGCTAGCGGGGGGCCGTAGAACCGGGGAGCTGTTTTTT	CARQLAGGRRTGELFF
TRBV6-5	TRBJ1-3	TRBD1	.	TGTGCCAGTACGACAGGGGGAAACACCATATATTTT	CASTTGGNTIYF
TRBV2	TRBJ2-5	.	.	TGTGCCAGCAGTGAGTACTTTCAAGAGGCCCAGTACTTC	CASSEYFQEAQYF
TRBV4-1	TRBJ1-6	.	.	TGCGCCAGCAGCCCACAGGTTTTTTCACCCCTCCACTTT	CASSPQVFSPLHF
TRBV27	TRBJ1-2	.	.	TGTGCCAGCCGACAGGTAGCTAACTATGGCTACACCTTC	CASRQVANYGYTF
TRBV25-1	TRBJ2-1	TRBD2	.	TGTGCCAGCAGTGACTCAGCGGGGGGGCTGTTCTTC	CASSDSAGGLFF
TRBV2	TRBJ1-2	.	.	TGTGCCAGCAGTGGGCAAAGATATGGCTACACCTTC	CASSGQRYGYTF
TRBV27	TRBJ1-1	.	.	TGTGCCAGCAGTTTTCTCGGGATGGGGACTGAAGCTTTCTTT	CASSFLGMGTEAFF
TRBV7-2	TRBJ1-2	TRBD1	.	TGTGCCAGCAGCTTGAAGAGACAGGGGCCCCGGGGCTACACCTTC	CASSLKRQGPRGYTF
TRBV5-5	TRBJ2-7	TRBD1	.	TGTGCCAGCGGGGGACAGGGGACGTACGAGCAGTACTTC	CASGGQGTYEQYF
TRBV15	TRBJ1-5	.	.	TGTGCCACCAGCGCAAAAACAGGGCTTCAGCCCCAGCATTTT	CATSAKTGLQPQHF
TRBV3-1/TRBV3-2	TRBJ1-5	.	.	TGTGCCAGCAGCCATCTCTCCCAGCCCCAGCATTTT	CASSHLSQPQHF
TRBV24-1	TRBJ1-2	.	.	TGTGCCACCAGTGAAAGGGACACCCTAGGGTATGGCTACACCTTC	CATSERDTLGYGYTF
TRBV3-1/TRBV3-2	TRBJ1-6	TRBD1	.	TGTGCCAGCAGCCCCAGGACAGGGGTTAATTCACCCCTCCACTTT	CASSPRTGVNSPLHF
TRBV9	TRBJ1-2	.	.	TGTGCCAGCAGCGTAGCCCCAGGGGAAAGCTATGGCTACACCTTC	CASSVAPGESYGYTF
TRBV11-2	TRBJ2-5	.	once	TGTGCCAGCAGCTTAAGGGCGGTCCCCAGGGATTTCGGTCAAGAGACCCAGTACTTC	CASSLRAVPRDFGQETQYF
TRBV7-2	TRBJ1-4	TRBD1	.	TGTGCCAGCAGCTTCTTCGGGACAGGGGCTGAAAAACTGTTTTTT	CASSFFGTGAEKLFF
TRBV4-2	TRBJ1-4	TRBD1	.	TGTGCCAGCAGCAGAGGACAGGGGCAAGCTAATGAAAAACTGTTTTTT	CASSRGQGQANEKLFF
TRBV4-2	TRBJ2-1	TRBD2	.	TGTGCCAGCAATCTCGAACCGGGACTAGAATACAATGAGCAGTTCTTC	CASNLEPGLEYNEQFF
TRBV5-6	TRBJ2-1	TRBD2	.	TGTGCCAGCAGCTTGCAGGGCCTAGCGGAAAACAATGAGCAGTTCTTC	CASSLQGLAENNEQFF
TRBV3-1/TRBV3-2	TRBJ2-1	TRBD2	.	TGTGCCAGCAGCCGCGGACTAGCGGGGGCCTACAATGAGCAGTTCTTC	CASSRGLAGAYNEQFF
TRBV28	TRBJ1-2	.	.	TGTGCCAGCAGTTTTGCGGGGGAGCATGGCTACACCTTC	CASSFAGEHGYTF
TRBV27	TRBJ1-1	TRBD1	.	TGTGCCAGCAGGCGGCGAGAGGACAGGCTGAACACTGAAGCTTTCTTT	CASRRREDRLNTEAFF
TRBV19	TRBJ1-5	.	.	TGTGCCAGTAGGCAGGGGCAGGGCAATCAGCCCCAGCATTTT	CASRQGQGNQPQHF
TRBV3-1/TRBV3-2	TRBJ1-5	.	.	TGTGCCAGCAGCCAAGGAAGGGGTCAGCCCCAGCATTTT	CASSQGRGQPQHF
TRBV5-1	TRBJ1-6	TRBD1	few	TGCGCCAGCAGCCGTGGGACAGTTAATAATTCACCCCTCCACTTT	CASSRGTVNNSPLHF
TRBV6-1	TRBJ2-1	.	.	TGTGCCAGCAGTGAAAACGGGAAACTCCGAAATAATGAGCAGTTCTTC	CASSENGKLRNNEQFF
TRBV6-5	TRBJ2-5	.	few	TGTGCCAGCAGTCCCGTCCGGGGGACCCAGTACTTC	CASSPVRGTQYF
TRBV7-9	TRBJ2-7	.	.	TGTGCCAGCGCCACGGGTAGGGGCTACGAGCAGTACTTC	CASATGRGYEQYF
TRBV7-8	TRBJ2-5	TRBD1	.	TGTGCCAGCAGCCCGACACAGGGGGAGACCCAGTACTTC	CASSPTQGETQYF
TRBV29-1	TRBJ1-2	.	.	TGCAGCTCGTGGGAGGATGGCTACACCTTC	CSSWEDGYTF
TRBV27	TRBJ1-5	TRBD1	.	TGTGCCAGCGGGACAGGGGTTCAGCCCCAGCATTTT	CASGTGVQPQHF
TRBV14	TRBJ2-1	.	.	TGTGCCAGCAAGAATAGCTCCTACAATGAGCAGTTCTTC	CASKNSSYNEQFF
TRBV24-1	TRBJ2-5	.	.	TGTGCCACCAGGGATGGGGGACTCCAAGAGACCCAGTACTTC	CATRDGGLQETQYF
TRBV6-2/TRBV6-3	TRBJ2-7	TRBD2	.	TGTGCCAGCAGTTCGGGACTAGCGAGTTACGAGCAGTACTTC	CASSSGLASYEQYF
TRBV28	TRBJ1-1	.	once	TGTGCCAGCACTTCCTCGTCGAACACTGAAGCTTTCTTT	CASTSSSNTEAFF
TRBV6-5	TRBJ2-2	TRBD1	.	TGTGCCAGCAGTAGTCAGGGGGCGGTGGCCGGGGAGCTGTTTTTT	CASSSQGAVAGELFF